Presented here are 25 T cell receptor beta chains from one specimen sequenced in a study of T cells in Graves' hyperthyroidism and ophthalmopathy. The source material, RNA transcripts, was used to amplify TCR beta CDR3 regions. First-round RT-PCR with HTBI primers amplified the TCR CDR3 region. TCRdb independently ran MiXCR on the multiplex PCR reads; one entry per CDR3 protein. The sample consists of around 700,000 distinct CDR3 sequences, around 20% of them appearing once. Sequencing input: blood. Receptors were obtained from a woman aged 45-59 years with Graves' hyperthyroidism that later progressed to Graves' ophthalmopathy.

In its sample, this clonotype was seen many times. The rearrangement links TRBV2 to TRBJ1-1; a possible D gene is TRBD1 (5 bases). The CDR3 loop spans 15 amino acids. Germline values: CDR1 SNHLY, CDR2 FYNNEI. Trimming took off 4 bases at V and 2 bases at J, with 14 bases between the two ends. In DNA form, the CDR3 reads TGTGCCAGCAGTGTAACAGGCGCCTTTAACACTGAAGCTTTCTTT. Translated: CASSVTGAFNTEAFF.

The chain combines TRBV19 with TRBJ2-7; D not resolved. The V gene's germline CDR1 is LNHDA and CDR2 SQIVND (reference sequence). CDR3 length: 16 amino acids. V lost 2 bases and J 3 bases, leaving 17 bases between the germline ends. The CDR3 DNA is TGTGCCAGTAGTATAAGTTCTGTTATAACGGGCTACGAGCAGTACTTC. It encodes CASSISSVITGYEQYF.

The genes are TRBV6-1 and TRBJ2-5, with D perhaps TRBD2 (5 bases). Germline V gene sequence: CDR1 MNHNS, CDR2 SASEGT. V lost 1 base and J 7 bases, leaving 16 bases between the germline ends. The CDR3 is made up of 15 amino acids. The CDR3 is CASSEGLAFLTTQYF. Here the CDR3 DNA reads TGTGCCAGCAGTGAAGGGCTAGCCTTCTTAACGACCCAGTACTTC.

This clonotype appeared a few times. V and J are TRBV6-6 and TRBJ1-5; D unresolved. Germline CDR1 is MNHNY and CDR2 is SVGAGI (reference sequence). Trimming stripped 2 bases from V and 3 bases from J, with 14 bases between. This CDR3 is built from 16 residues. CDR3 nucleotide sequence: TGTGCCAGCAGTTACGGTAGGCCCAGATCCAATCAGCCCCAGCATTTT. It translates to CASSYGRPRSNQPQHF.

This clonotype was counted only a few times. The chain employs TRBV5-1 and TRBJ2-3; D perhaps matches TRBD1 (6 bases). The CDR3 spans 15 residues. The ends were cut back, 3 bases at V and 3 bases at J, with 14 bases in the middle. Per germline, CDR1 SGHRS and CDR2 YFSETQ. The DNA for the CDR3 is TGCGCCAGCAGCTCGACAGGAGGCTATACAGATACGCAGTATTTT. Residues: CASSSTGGYTDTQYF.

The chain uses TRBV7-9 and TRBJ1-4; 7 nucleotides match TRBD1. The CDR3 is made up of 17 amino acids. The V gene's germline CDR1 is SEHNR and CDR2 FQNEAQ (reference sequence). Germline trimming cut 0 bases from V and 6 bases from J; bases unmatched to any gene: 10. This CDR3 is CASSLAVGAGGDEKLFF. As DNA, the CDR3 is TGTGCCAGCAGCTTAGCGGTCGGGGCAGGGGGTGATGAAAAACTGTTTTTT.

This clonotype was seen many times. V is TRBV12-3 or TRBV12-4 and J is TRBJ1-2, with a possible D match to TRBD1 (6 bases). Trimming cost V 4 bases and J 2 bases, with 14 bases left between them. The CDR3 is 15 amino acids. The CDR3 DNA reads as TGTGCCAGCAGTTCGCTCGACAGGTCCAACTATGGCTACACCTTC. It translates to CASSSLDRSNYGYTF.

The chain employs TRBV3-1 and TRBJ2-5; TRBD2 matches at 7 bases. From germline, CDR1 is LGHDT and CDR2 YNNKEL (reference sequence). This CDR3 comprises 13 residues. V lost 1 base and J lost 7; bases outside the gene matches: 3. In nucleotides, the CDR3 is TGTGCCAGCAGCCAAGTCAGGGAGGGGACCCAGTACTTC. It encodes CASSQVREGTQYF.

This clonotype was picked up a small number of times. CDR3 sequence: CASSSLAGAGEQYF. CDR3 in DNA: TGTGCCAGCAGCTCCCTAGCGGGGGCGGGCGAGCAGTACTTC. V is TRBV7-3 and J is TRBJ2-7, with 10 bases matching TRBD2. The CDR3 is made up of 14 amino acids. V trimming: 4 bases; J trimming: 6 bases; junction bases outside the gene matches: 6. Germline lookup yields CDR1 SGHTA and CDR2 FQGTGA.

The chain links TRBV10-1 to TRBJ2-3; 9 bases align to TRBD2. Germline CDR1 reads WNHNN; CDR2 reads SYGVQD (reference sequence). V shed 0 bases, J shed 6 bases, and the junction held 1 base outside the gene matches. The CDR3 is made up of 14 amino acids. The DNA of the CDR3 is TGCGCCAGCAGTGAGTCAGGGACTAGCGATACGCAGTATTTT. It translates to CASSESGTSDTQYF.

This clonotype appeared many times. The CDR3 protein is CAWSDPAGGPMRELFF. The CDR3 DNA reads TGTGCCTGGAGTGATCCAGCGGGGGGGCCAATGAGGGAGCTGTTTTTT. The genes are TRBV30 and TRBJ2-2, with 10 bases that match TRBD2. The germline CDR1 and CDR2 sequences are GTSNPN and SVGIG (reference sequence). This CDR3 has 16 residues. V shed 1 base, J shed 9 bases, and the junction held 11 bases outside the gene matches.

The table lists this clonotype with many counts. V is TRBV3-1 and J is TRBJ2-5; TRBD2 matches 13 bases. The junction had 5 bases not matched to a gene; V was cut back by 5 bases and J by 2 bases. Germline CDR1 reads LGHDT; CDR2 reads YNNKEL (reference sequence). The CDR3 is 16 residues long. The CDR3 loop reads CASSKRTSGGQETQYF. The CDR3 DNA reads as TGTGCCAGCAGCAAGCGGACTAGCGGGGGACAAGAGACCCAGTACTTC.

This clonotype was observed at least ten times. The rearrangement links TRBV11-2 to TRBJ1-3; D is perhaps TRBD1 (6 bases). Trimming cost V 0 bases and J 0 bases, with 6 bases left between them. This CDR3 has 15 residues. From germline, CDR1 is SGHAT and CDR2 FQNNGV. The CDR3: CASSLEDSSGNTIYF. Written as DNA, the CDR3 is TGTGCCAGCAGCTTAGAGGACAGCTCTGGAAACACCATATATTTT.

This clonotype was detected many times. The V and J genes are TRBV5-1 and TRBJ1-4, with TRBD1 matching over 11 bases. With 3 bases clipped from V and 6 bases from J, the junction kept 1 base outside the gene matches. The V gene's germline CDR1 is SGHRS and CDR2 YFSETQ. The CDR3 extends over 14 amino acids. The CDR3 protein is CASSSGQGDEKLFF. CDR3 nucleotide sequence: TGCGCCAGCAGCTCGGGACAGGGGGATGAAAAACTGTTTTTT.

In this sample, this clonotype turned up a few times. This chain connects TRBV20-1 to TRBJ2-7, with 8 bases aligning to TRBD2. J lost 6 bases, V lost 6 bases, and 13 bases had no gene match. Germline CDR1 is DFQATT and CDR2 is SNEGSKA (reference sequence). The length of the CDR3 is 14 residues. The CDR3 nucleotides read TGCAGTGCAACAATCCCAGCGGGGGTCGGCGAGCAGTACTTC. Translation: CSATIPAGVGEQYF.

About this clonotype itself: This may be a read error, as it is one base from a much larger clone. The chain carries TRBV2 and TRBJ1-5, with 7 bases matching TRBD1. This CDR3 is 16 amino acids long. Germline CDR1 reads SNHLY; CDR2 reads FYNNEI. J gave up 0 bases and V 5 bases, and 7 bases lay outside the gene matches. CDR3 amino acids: CASSRSTGFSNQPQHF. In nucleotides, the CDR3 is TGTGCCAGCAGTCGTTCGACAGGGTTTAGCAATCAGCCCCAGCATTTT.

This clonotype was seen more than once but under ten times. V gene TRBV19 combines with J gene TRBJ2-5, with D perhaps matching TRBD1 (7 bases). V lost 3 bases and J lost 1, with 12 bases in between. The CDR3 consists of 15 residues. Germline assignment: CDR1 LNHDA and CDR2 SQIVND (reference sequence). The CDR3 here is CASSIGGQLQETQYF. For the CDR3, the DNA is TGTGCCAGTAGTATCGGGGGACAGCTCCAAGAGACCCAGTACTTC.

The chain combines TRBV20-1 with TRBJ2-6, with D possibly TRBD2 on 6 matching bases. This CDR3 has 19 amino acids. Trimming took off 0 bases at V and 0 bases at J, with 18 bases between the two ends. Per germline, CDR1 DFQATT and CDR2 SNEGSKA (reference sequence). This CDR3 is CSARDRTREVYSGANVLTF. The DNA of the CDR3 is TGCAGTGCTAGAGATAGGACCAGGGAGGTTTACTCTGGGGCCAACGTCCTGACTTTC.

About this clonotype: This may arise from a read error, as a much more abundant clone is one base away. CDR3 protein: CGSALGAAKTGEETQYF. The CDR3 nucleotides read TGTGGCAGCGCACTGGGGGCTGCGAAGACAGGGGAAGAGACCCAGTACTTC. The J gene is TRBJ2-5, the V gene TRBV12-3 or TRBV12-4, with TRBD1 matching 8 bases. The CDR3 spans 17 residues.

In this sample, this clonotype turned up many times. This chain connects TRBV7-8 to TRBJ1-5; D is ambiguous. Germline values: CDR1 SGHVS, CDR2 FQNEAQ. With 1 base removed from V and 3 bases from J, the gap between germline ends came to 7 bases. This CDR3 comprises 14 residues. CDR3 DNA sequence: TGTGCCAGCAGCTTAGGGGATCTCAATCAGCCCCAGCATTTT. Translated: CASSLGDLNQPQHF.

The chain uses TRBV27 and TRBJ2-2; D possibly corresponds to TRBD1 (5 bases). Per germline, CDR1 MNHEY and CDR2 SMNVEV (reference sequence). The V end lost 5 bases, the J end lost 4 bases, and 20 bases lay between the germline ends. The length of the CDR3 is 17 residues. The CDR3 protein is CASSLLTGSWGTGELFF. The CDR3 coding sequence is TGTGCCAGCAGTCTCCTCACAGGCTCTTGGGGCACCGGGGAGCTGTTTTTT.

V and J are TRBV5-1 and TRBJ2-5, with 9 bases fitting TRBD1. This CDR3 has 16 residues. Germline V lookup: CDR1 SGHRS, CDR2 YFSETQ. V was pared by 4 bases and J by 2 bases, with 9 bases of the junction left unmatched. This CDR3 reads CASSEGQGKPQETQYF. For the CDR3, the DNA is TGCGCCAGCAGCGAGGGACAGGGCAAACCTCAAGAGACCCAGTACTTC.

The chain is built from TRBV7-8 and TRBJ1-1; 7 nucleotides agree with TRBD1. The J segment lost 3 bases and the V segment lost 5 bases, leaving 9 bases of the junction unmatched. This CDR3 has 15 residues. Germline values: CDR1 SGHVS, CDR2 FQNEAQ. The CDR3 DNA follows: TGTGCCAGCAGCCCCTGGCAGGGGGAGGACACTGAAGCTTTCTTT. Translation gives CASSPWQGEDTEAFF.

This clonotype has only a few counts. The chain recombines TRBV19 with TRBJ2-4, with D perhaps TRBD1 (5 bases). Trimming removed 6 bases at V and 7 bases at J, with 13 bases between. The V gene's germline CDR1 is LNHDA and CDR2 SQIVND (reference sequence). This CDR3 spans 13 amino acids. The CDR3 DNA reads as TGTGCCAGTAGCTGGGCAGGGATTAACATTCAGTACTTC. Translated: CASSWAGINIQYF. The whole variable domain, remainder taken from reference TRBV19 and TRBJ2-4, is DGGITQSPKYLFRKEGQNVTLSCEQNLNHDAMYWYRQDPGQGLRLIYYSQIVNDFQKGDIAEGYSVSREKKESFPLTVTSAQKNPTAFYLCASSWAGINIQYFGAGTRLSVL.

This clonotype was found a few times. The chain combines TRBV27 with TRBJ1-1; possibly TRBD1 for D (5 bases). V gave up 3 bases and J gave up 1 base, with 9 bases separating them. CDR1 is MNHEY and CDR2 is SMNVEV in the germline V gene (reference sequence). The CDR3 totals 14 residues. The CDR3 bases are TGTGCCAGCAGTTTGACAGCCTGGAACACTGAAGCTTTCTTT. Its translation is CASSLTAWNTEAFF.